These T cell receptor beta chains were read from a single sample in a study of T cell responses to AZD1222 COVID-19 vaccine. Method: immunoSEQ multiplex PCR; TCRdb's copy keeps in-frame clones and lacks some. The table shows 50,000 to 70,000 clones, with approximately 85% occurring only once. The source was peripheral blood, collected on day 0 of MenACWY control vaccination. These receptors were collected from an adult in good health. Both conserved end residues are part of each CDR3. Each record gives: CDR3 protein, CDR3 DNA, D gene, CDR3 length, J gene, clone size, V gene. A D gene is named only where the DNA matches it firmly. Clone size is shown for a subset of rows, as once, few, many or a class of expanded clone.

CASSSEGVGEQFF TGTGCCAGCAGCTCCGAAGGGGTTGGTGAGCAGTTCTTC NA 13 TRBJ2-1 NA TRBV12-3/TRBV12-4
CASSGGGSRMNTEAFF TGTGCCAGCAGTGGAGGGGGCTCTCGAATGAACACTGAAGCTTTCTTT TRBD1 16 TRBJ1-1 NA TRBV5-4
CASSLSSGPAYNEQFF TGTGCCAGCAGTTTATCTAGTGGACCGGCGTACAATGAGCAGTTCTTC NA 16 TRBJ2-1 NA TRBV28
CASSLLAGTTNEKLFF TGTGCCAGCAGCTTATTGGCGGGCACAACTAATGAAAAACTGTTTTTT NA 16 TRBJ1-4 once TRBV7-2
CASSLADSLLSPAFF TGCGCCAGCAGCTTGGCCGACAGCCTCTTGTCCCCAGCTTTCTTT NA 15 TRBJ1-1 NA TRBV5-1
CASSLDFASSYEQYF TGCGCCAGCAGCTTGGACTTCGCCAGCTCCTACGAGCAGTACTTC NA 15 TRBJ2-7 few TRBV5-1
CASSASLAGFSYEQYF TGTGCCAGCAGTGCCTCACTAGCGGGCTTCTCCTACGAGCAGTACTTC TRBD2 16 TRBJ2-7 NA TRBV27
CASSLPAGGHNEQFF TGTGCCAGCAGCTTACCGGCAGGGGGTCACAATGAGCAGTTCTTC TRBD1 15 TRBJ2-1 few TRBV5-4
CASSPRRNTEAFF TGTGCCAGCAGTCCCCGAAGGAACACTGAAGCTTTCTTT NA 13 TRBJ1-1 NA TRBV27
CASSTSGASNQPQHF TGCGCCAGCAGCACATCCGGGGCGAGCAATCAGCCCCAGCATTTT NA 15 TRBJ1-5 NA TRBV5-1
CASSLPPNTEAFF TGTGCCAGCAGCCTGCCACCCAACACTGAAGCTTTCTTT NA 13 TRBJ1-1 NA TRBV7-9
CASSLASNQPQHF TGTGCCAGCAGCTTAGCTAGCAATCAGCCCCAGCATTTT NA 13 TRBJ1-5 NA TRBV13
CASSHNQPQHF TGTGCCAGCAGTCACAATCAGCCCCAGCATTTT NA 11 TRBJ1-5 NA TRBV6-5
CASAGRVFTGELFF TGTGCCAGCGCCGGCAGGGTATTTACCGGGGAGCTGTTTTTT NA 14 TRBJ2-2 NA TRBV7-2
CASSLSPDPHTGELFF TGTGCCAGCAGTTTATCCCCGGACCCTCACACCGGGGAGCTGTTTTTT NA 16 TRBJ2-2 NA TRBV27
CAISESSANRNDEQYF TGTGCCATCAGTGAGTCGAGTGCGAACAGGAACGACGAGCAGTACTTC NA 16 TRBJ2-7 NA TRBV10-3
CASTLAVAYEQFF TGTGCCAGCACCCTAGCAGTAGCTTATGAGCAGTTCTTC NA 13 TRBJ2-1 NA TRBV12-3/TRBV12-4
CASSPGTGEYQPQHF TGTGCCAGCTCACCAGGGACAGGGGAATATCAGCCCCAGCATTTT TRBD1 15 TRBJ1-5 NA TRBV18
CASSKPGQGNYGYTF TGTGCCAGCAGTAAACCGGGACAGGGGAACTATGGCTACACCTTC TRBD1 15 TRBJ1-2 NA TRBV28
CASSPTGPGDNEQFF TGTGCCAGCAGCCCGACGGGGCCAGGGGACAATGAGCAGTTCTTC NA 15 TRBJ2-1 NA TRBV7-3
CASSYSGETQYF TGTGCCAGCAGTTACTCCGGGGAGACCCAGTACTTC NA 12 TRBJ2-5 NA TRBV6-6
CASSVSPRSGRNEQFF TGTGCCAGCAGCGTATCCCCCCGGAGCGGGAGGAATGAGCAGTTCTTC TRBD2 16 TRBJ2-1 NA TRBV9
CASSTDRGLGGNQPQHF TGTGCCAGCAGTACGGACAGGGGGCTGGGTGGCAATCAGCCCCAGCATTTT TRBD1 17 TRBJ1-5 NA TRBV28
CASSLDRGNSPLHF TGCGCCAGCAGCTTAGACAGGGGCAATTCACCCCTCCACTTT TRBD1 14 TRBJ1-6 once TRBV4-1
CASSTLGRGANYGYTF TGTGCCAGCAGCACCCTGGGACGGGGTGCGAACTATGGCTACACCTTC NA 16 TRBJ1-2 NA TRBV7-2
CATTSLGSQGNQPQHF TGTGCCACCACCAGTCTAGGGTCCCAAGGGAATCAGCCCCAGCATTTT NA 16 TRBJ1-5 NA TRBV19
CASSSTPGTGGSNEQFF TGTGCCAGCAGCTCCACCCCCGGGACAGGGGGCTCTAATGAGCAGTTCTTC TRBD1 17 TRBJ2-1 NA TRBV28
CASSPRLAGGSTDTQYF TGTGCCAGTAGTCCTAGACTAGCGGGAGGTAGCACAGATACGCAGTATTTT TRBD2 17 TRBJ2-3 NA TRBV19
CASSYSRAGNQPQHF TGTGCCAGCAGTTACTCAAGGGCCGGAAATCAGCCCCAGCATTTT NA 15 TRBJ1-5 NA TRBV6-2/TRBV6-3
CASRRGTPAYEQYF TGTGCCAGCAGAAGGGGAACCCCCGCCTACGAGCAGTACTTC NA 14 TRBJ2-7 once TRBV28
CASSIGAGQETQYF TGTGCCAGTAGTATCGGGGCCGGACAAGAGACCCAGTACTTC NA 14 TRBJ2-5 NA TRBV19
CASSPGTGGADTGELFF TGTGCCAGTAGCCCCGGGACAGGGGGCGCCGACACCGGGGAGCTGTTTTTT TRBD1 17 TRBJ2-2 NA TRBV19
CASSLSGGRTDEQYF TGTGCCAGCAGCTTATCGGGCGGGAGAACCGACGAGCAGTACTTC TRBD2 15 TRBJ2-7 NA TRBV13
CASSQGLAANEQYF TGCGCCAGCAGCCAAGGACTAGCGGCAAACGAGCAGTACTTC TRBD2 14 TRBJ2-7 NA TRBV4-3
CASSAGLANYEQYF TGTGCCAGCAGCGCGGGACTAGCTAACTACGAGCAGTACTTC TRBD2 14 TRBJ2-7 once TRBV9
CASSLSSPLDEQFF TGTGCCAGCAGCTTATCGTCCCCCTTGGATGAGCAGTTCTTC NA 14 TRBJ2-1 NA TRBV7-2
CASRSNREGTEAFF TGCGCCAGCAGGTCGAACAGGGAAGGGACTGAAGCTTTCTTT NA 14 TRBJ1-1 NA TRBV10-2